This is a list of T cell receptor beta chains from one sample in a study of T cell changes during pregnancy in multiple sclerosis. Some clones are missing from TCRdb's copy, which holds only in-frame ones; the method was immunoSEQ multiplex PCR. The table shows around 100,000 clones, with 92% occurring only once. This material consisted of peripheral blood, taken in the third trimester of pregnancy. These receptors were obtained from a female donor with multiple sclerosis, enrolled in a pregnancy study. CDR3s include the opening cysteine and the closing phenylalanine or tryptophan. The order of the fields is clone size, D gene, V gene, J gene, CDR3 protein, CDR3 DNA. A D gene is named only where the DNA matches it firmly. Size is omitted from some rows. Given values are once, few, many or a class for expanded clones.

size: .
D: TRBD1
V: TRBV6-5
J: TRBJ1-2
CDR3: CASRNDRGRYTF
DNA: TGTGCCAGCAGAAACGACAGGGGTCGCTACACCTTC

size: .
D: TRBD1
V: TRBV5-1
J: TRBJ1-2
CDR3: CASSAGQGGPYGYTF
DNA: TGCGCCAGCAGCGCGGGACAGGGAGGGCCTTATGGCTACACCTTC

size: .
D: TRBD1
V: TRBV19
J: TRBJ2-5
CDR3: CASSPDRGIGTQYF
DNA: TGTGCCAGTAGTCCTGACAGGGGGATAGGGACCCAGTACTTC

size: .
D: TRBD1
V: TRBV4-1
J: TRBJ1-3
CDR3: CASSQDHGQGKNTIYF
DNA: TGCGCCAGCAGCCAAGATCACGGACAGGGAAAAAACACCATATATTTT

size: .
D: .
V: TRBV6-6
J: TRBJ1-5
CDR3: CASRTTGNSNQPQHF
DNA: TGTGCCAGCAGGACCACAGGGAATAGCAATCAGCCCCAGCATTTT

size: .
D: TRBD1
V: TRBV5-1
J: TRBJ2-3
CDR3: CASSFIFVGQGTDTQYF
DNA: TGCGCCAGCAGCTTTATCTTTGTAGGACAGGGTACAGATACGCAGTATTTT

size: .
D: .
V: TRBV11-2
J: TRBJ2-2
CDR3: CASSLGGQGTGELFF
DNA: TGTGCCAGCAGCTTAGGGGGCCAGGGCACCGGGGAGCTGTTTTTT

size: .
D: TRBD2
V: TRBV18
J: TRBJ2-3
CDR3: CASSVGTSGSTDTQYF
DNA: TGTGCCAGCTCAGTGGGGACTAGCGGTAGCACAGATACGCAGTATTTT

size: .
D: TRBD2
V: TRBV27
J: TRBJ2-5
CDR3: CASTPVGGDLETQYF
DNA: TGTGCCAGCACCCCCGTGGGGGGGGATTTGGAGACCCAGTACTTC

size: .
D: .
V: TRBV5-1
J: TRBJ1-1
CDR3: CASNRDFNGNTEAFF
DNA: TGCGCCAGCAACCGGGACTTCAATGGAAACACTGAAGCTTTCTTT

size: .
D: .
V: TRBV5-1
J: TRBJ2-7
CDR3: CASRRAPAREQYF
DNA: TGCGCCAGCAGGAGGGCCCCCGCCCGCGAGCAGTACTTC

size: .
D: TRBD1
V: TRBV6-6
J: TRBJ1-2
CDR3: CASSGTGPRGYTF
DNA: TGTGCCAGCAGTGGGACAGGGCCTAGGGGCTACACCTTC

size: .
D: .
V: TRBV10-1
J: TRBJ1-3
CDR3: CASGPTGSNTIYF
DNA: TGCGCCAGCGGACCCACGGGGTCGAACACCATATATTTT

size: once
D: TRBD2
V: TRBV6-5
J: TRBJ2-1
CDR3: CASSYPLAGGLNEQFF
DNA: TGTGCCAGCAGTTACCCTCTAGCGGGGGGGCTGAATGAGCAGTTCTTC

size: once
D: TRBD1
V: TRBV5-1
J: TRBJ1-5
CDR3: CASSPGTGTNSNQPQHF
DNA: TGCGCCAGCAGCCCTGGGACAGGGACTAATAGCAATCAGCCCCAGCATTTT

size: .
D: .
V: TRBV4-2
J: TRBJ1-1
CDR3: CASSQAGGRDEAFF
DNA: TGTGCCAGCAGCCAGGCGGGGGGGCGCGATGAAGCTTTCTTT

size: .
D: TRBD2
V: TRBV19
J: TRBJ2-7
CDR3: CASGASGVAREQYF
DNA: TGTGCCAGTGGGGCTAGCGGAGTCGCGAGGGAGCAGTACTTC

size: .
D: TRBD1
V: TRBV5-5
J: TRBJ2-6
CDR3: CASSHRDRAGGANVLTF
DNA: TGTGCCAGCAGCCACCGGGACAGGGCAGGGGGGGCCAACGTCCTGACTTTC

size: .
D: TRBD2
V: TRBV7-3
J: TRBJ2-1
CDR3: CASSLSGRGSIEQFF
DNA: TGTGCCAGCAGCTTAAGCGGGAGAGGATCGATTGAGCAGTTCTTC

size: .
D: TRBD1
V: TRBV27
J: TRBJ2-5
CDR3: CASSLYRTGGRETQYF
DNA: TGTGCCAGCAGTCTATACCGGACAGGGGGCAGAGAGACCCAGTACTTC

size: .
D: .
V: TRBV11-2
J: TRBJ1-2
CDR3: CASSEEGYGYTF
DNA: TGTGCCAGCAGCGAAGAGGGTTATGGCTACACCTTC

size: .
D: .
V: TRBV2
J: TRBJ2-2
CDR3: CASSLKTGNTGELFF
DNA: TGTGCCAGCAGTTTAAAAACAGGGAACACCGGGGAGCTGTTTTTT

size: .
D: TRBD1
V: TRBV20-1
J: TRBJ2-7
CDR3: CSASGGEQYF
DNA: TGCAGTGCTTCAGGGGGTGAGCAGTACTTC

size: once
D: .
V: TRBV27
J: TRBJ2-6
CDR3: CASGLVSGANVLTF
DNA: TGTGCCAGCGGACTCGTCTCTGGGGCCAACGTCCTGACTTTC